These 18 T cell receptor beta chains share one sample of origin, sequenced in a study of blood T cell repertoires in COVID-19. Only in-frame clones appear in the TCRdb table, and some are missing; sequencing was by immunoSEQ multiplex PCR. Of approximately 230,000 clones in the sample, 70% to 90% were seen once. The sample taken for sequencing was peripheral blood. These TCRs come from a middle-aged woman who had recovered from COVID-19.

The J gene is TRBJ1-6, the V gene TRBV18; 7 nucleotides agree with TRBD1. V was clipped by 2 bases and J by 9 bases; unmatched bases: 4. The CDR3 is 14 amino acids. CDR1 and CDR2 (germline): KGHSH, LQKENI. As DNA, the CDR3 is TGTGCCAGCTCACCAGACAGGGATTCTTCACCCCTCCACTTT. Translation: CASSPDRDSSPLHF.

CDR3 protein: CASSRDRSYEQYF. The CDR3 DNA follows: TGTGCCAGCAGCCGCGACAGATCCTACGAGCAGTACTTC. V is TRBV7-8 and J is TRBJ2-7; perhaps TRBD1 as D (5 bases). Germline assignment: CDR1 SGHVS and CDR2 FQNEAQ. The CDR3 totals 13 residues. V lost 5 bases and J 1 base, leaving 9 bases between the germline ends.

J is TRBJ2-3 and V is TRBV3-1 (or the pseudogene TRBV3-2); 15 nucleotides agree with TRBD2. Germline V CDR1 and CDR2: LGHDT, YNNKEL (reference sequence). The CDR3 consists of 18 residues. With V trimmed by 1 base and J by 2 bases, 4 bases remained unmatched. CDR3 loop: CASSQAGLAGGYTDTQYF. CDR3 nucleotide sequence: TGTGCCAGCAGCCAAGCGGGACTAGCGGGGGGATACACAGATACGCAGTATTTT.

The rearrangement links TRBV11-1 to TRBJ2-5; D ambiguous. The germline V and J ends were trimmed by 4 bases and 3 bases, with 15 bases remaining between them. Germline CDR1 reads SGHAT; CDR2 reads FQDESV (reference sequence). The CDR3 has 15 residues. This CDR3 is CASSSIRDTEETQYF. CDR3 coding DNA: TGTGCCAGCAGCTCTATCCGCGACACTGAAGAGACCCAGTACTTC.

The CDR3 nucleotides read TGTGCCAGCAGTTCTTGGACTAGCGGGAGGCAAGAGACCCAGTACTTC. It encodes CASSSWTSGRQETQYF. The V and J genes are TRBV6-6 and TRBJ2-5; TRBD2 matches at 14 bases. Germline V lookup: CDR1 MNHNY, CDR2 SVGAGI (reference sequence). The CDR3 runs to 16 residues. Trimming at V came to 4 bases and at J to 2 bases, leaving 3 bases not matched to a gene.

The rearrangement links TRBV19 to TRBJ1-5; tentatively, D is TRBD1 (6 bases). CDR1 is LNHDA, CDR2 SQIVND, per germline (reference sequence). Deletions cut 6 bases from V and 7 bases from J, with 13 bases between. The CDR3 consists of 13 residues. The CDR3 protein is CASSLRGEQPQHF. The CDR3 bases are TGTGCCAGTAGCCTCAGGGGCGAACAGCCCCAGCATTTT.

This rearrangement joins TRBV29-1 to TRBJ2-7; the match to TRBD1 covers 8 bases. The germline CDR1 and CDR2 sequences are SQVTM and ANQGSEA. Trimming cost V 0 bases and J 4 bases; bases outside gene matches: 11. This CDR3 is 16 amino acids long. The CDR3 protein is CSVEETRTGRRYEQYF. CDR3 nucleotide sequence: TGCAGCGTTGAAGAAACCCGGACAGGGCGTCGGTACGAGCAGTACTTC.

V gene TRBV6-2 or TRBV6-3 combines with J gene TRBJ2-1; 9 nucleotides line up with TRBD2. CDR3 size: 16 residues. Germline V gene data show CDR1 as MNHEY and CDR2 as SVGEGT. After removal of 6 bases from V and 7 bases from J, the junction contained 13 bases not matched to a gene. As DNA, the CDR3 is TGTGCCAGCAGCAAATCCGGCGGGGGGGGTAGAAATGAGCAGTTCTTC. As protein: CASSKSGGGGRNEQFF.

This clone has only a few counts. The rearrangement links TRBV5-1 to TRBJ2-2; the match to TRBD2 covers 7 bases. CDR1 and CDR2 (germline): SGHRS, YFSETQ. The CDR3 covers 14 residues. V was clipped by 4 bases and J by 6 bases; unmatched bases: 6. The CDR3 spells CASSPREGPGELFF. In DNA form, the CDR3 reads TGCGCCAGCAGCCCGAGGGAGGGACCCGGGGAGCTGTTTTTT.

This chain uses TRBV7-8 with TRBJ2-5; TRBD2 is a possible D gene (6 bases). Germline-derived CDR1 and CDR2 are SGHVS and FQNEAQ. Trimming stripped 1 base from V and 5 bases from J, with 20 bases between. This CDR3 region has 17 residues. The CDR3 loop is CASSLDSKGGASETQYF. The CDR3 DNA reads TGTGCCAGCAGCTTAGATTCTAAGGGAGGAGCGAGCGAGACCCAGTACTTC.

The genes are TRBV28 and TRBJ1-2; D call uncertain. V lost 3 bases and J lost 3, with 8 bases in between. Germline CDR1 and CDR2: MDHEN and SYDVKM. This CDR3 region has 13 residues. The CDR3 loop reads CASSFLRDYGYTF. CDR3 DNA sequence: TGTGCCAGCAGTTTTCTTCGGGACTATGGCTACACCTTC.

This chain uses TRBV6-4 with TRBJ2-1, with TRBD2 as a possible D gene (7 bases). The CDR3 length is 15 residues. The germline V and J ends were trimmed by 5 bases and 6 bases, with 17 bases remaining between them. CDR1 and CDR2 from the germline V gene are MRHNA and SNTAGT. The chain's CDR3 is CASSSDRSGTNEQFF. CDR3 in DNA: TGTGCCAGCAGTAGTGACAGGAGCGGGACCAATGAGCAGTTCTTC.

Notes on this clone: Different DNA sequences within this sample yield the same CDR3. The chain employs TRBV5-1 and TRBJ2-7; D call uncertain. Between the trimmed V and J ends, which lost 3 bases and 0 bases, there was a span of 7 bases. Germline V gives CDR1 SGHRS, CDR2 YFSETQ. The CDR3 covers 13 residues. In DNA form, the CDR3 reads TGCGCCAGCAGCTCGCTGAGCTCCTACGAGCAGTACTTC. Its translation: CASSSLSSYEQYF.

The chain combines TRBV29-1 with TRBJ1-2; weak D call: TRBD1 (6 bases). The CDR3 runs 12 residues. Trimming cost V 5 bases and J 7 bases, with 14 bases left between them. Germline V gene lookup returns CDR1 SQVTM and CDR2 ANQGSEA. CDR3 in DNA: TGCAGCGTTACAGGGTTCGTGGCTGGCTACACCTTC. Its translation is CSVTGFVAGYTF.

The V gene is TRBV6-5, the J gene TRBJ2-5; TRBD1 agrees at 7 bases. This CDR3 is 13 amino acids long. Germline V gene sequence: CDR1 MNHEY, CDR2 SVGAGI. The V and J ends lost 8 bases and 2 bases, in that order; junction bases with no gene match: 5. DNA for the CDR3: TGTGCCAGCGACCACAGGGGTCAAGAGACCCAGTACTTC. Amino acid sequence: CASDHRGQETQYF.

This clone has just a few counts. V gene TRBV6-5 combines with J gene TRBJ2-7; TRBD1 matches 12 bases. CDR1 MNHEY and CDR2 SVGAGI come from the germline V gene. The CDR3 has 14 residues. Trimming removed 2 bases from V and 5 bases from J; junction bases left unmatched: 1. In DNA, the CDR3 is TGTGCCAGCAGTTACGGGGACAGGGGGCACGAGCAGTACTTC. The encoded protein is CASSYGDRGHEQYF.

The rearrangement uses TRBV7-2 and TRBJ1-4; 9 bases agree with TRBD1. The length of the CDR3 is 14 residues. With 0 bases clipped from V and 11 bases from J, the junction kept 4 bases outside the gene matches. The V gene's germline CDR1 is SGHTA and CDR2 FQGNSA. The CDR3 spells CASSLANRGQKLFF. CDR3 nucleotides: TGTGCCAGCAGCTTAGCGAACAGGGGGCAGAAACTGTTTTTT.

This clone was counted between two and nine times. The chain links TRBV20-1 to TRBJ1-5; 7 nucleotides match TRBD1. The length of the CDR3 is 14 residues. The germline CDR1 and CDR2 sequences are DFQATT and SNEGSKA (reference sequence). The J segment lost 7 bases and the V segment lost 3 bases, leaving 9 bases of the junction unmatched. The DNA of the CDR3 is TGCAGTGCTAGTACGACAGGGCTTGGGCAGCCCCAGCATTTT. Translated, it gives CSASTTGLGQPQHF.